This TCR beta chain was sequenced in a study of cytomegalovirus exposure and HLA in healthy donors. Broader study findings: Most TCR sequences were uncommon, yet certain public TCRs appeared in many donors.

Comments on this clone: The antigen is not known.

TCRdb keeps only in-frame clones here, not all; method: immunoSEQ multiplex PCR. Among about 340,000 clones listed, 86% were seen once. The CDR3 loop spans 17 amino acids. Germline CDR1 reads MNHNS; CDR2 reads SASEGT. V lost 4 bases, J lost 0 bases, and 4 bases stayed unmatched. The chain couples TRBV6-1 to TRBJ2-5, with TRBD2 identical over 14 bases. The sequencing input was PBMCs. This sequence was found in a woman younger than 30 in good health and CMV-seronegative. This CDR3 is CASSGRTSGRNQETQYF. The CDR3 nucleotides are TGTGCCAGCAGTGGTCGGACTAGCGGGAGGAACCAAGAGACCCAGTACTTC.